Listed below are T cell receptor beta chains from one sample, sequenced in a study of T cell repertoires in cytomegalovirus infection. MiXCR, applied by TCRdb to the reads, yields one record per CDR3 protein. The table includes 140,000 to 150,000 distinct CDR3 sequences, more than 25% detected once. These receptors' antigens are unknown. The sequencing here drew on CD8+ T cells from cultured PBMCs, taken from culture after CMV antigen stimulation. These receptor sequences come from a human donor in good health (CMV status not recorded). Some clones in this sample may be carry-over from other donors' samples. The conserved cysteine and the conserved F or W are not part of the CDR3 here.

j_gene: TRBJ1-2
v_gene: TRBV12-3/TRBV12-4
CDR3aa: ASRQNYGYT

j_gene: TRBJ1-1
v_gene: TRBV19
CDR3aa: ASSMGTGWGTEAF

j_gene: TRBJ1-2
v_gene: TRBV27
CDR3aa: ASSPGGQAIYGYT

j_gene: TRBJ2-7
v_gene: TRBV11-2
CDR3aa: ASSESRDSFYEQY

j_gene: TRBJ1-6
v_gene: TRBV12-3/TRBV12-4
CDR3aa: ASSLPSGGSYNSPLH

j_gene: TRBJ2-2
v_gene: TRBV7-8
CDR3aa: ASSLGPWSTGELF

j_gene: TRBJ2-7
v_gene: TRBV7-2
CDR3aa: ASSLSGQGFVYEQY

j_gene: TRBJ2-7
v_gene: TRBV19
CDR3aa: ASSIQGENYEQY

j_gene: TRBJ1-1
v_gene: TRBV7-9
CDR3aa: ASSLVTDGGVNTEAF

j_gene: TRBJ1-4
v_gene: TRBV12-3/TRBV12-4
CDR3aa: ASSRAEKLF

j_gene: TRBJ1-2
v_gene: TRBV7-6
CDR3aa: ASSPRVAYGYT

j_gene: TRBJ2-5
v_gene: TRBV7-9
CDR3aa: ASSATSGGARETQY

j_gene: TRBJ2-7
v_gene: TRBV27
CDR3aa: ASSWTGLNEQY

j_gene: TRBJ2-7
v_gene: TRBV6-2/TRBV6-3
CDR3aa: ASRSFSGAYYEQY

j_gene: TRBJ2-7
v_gene: TRBV4-1
CDR3aa: ASSAGLYYEQY

j_gene: TRBJ2-7
v_gene: TRBV7-9
CDR3aa: ASSPGLARYEQY

j_gene: TRBJ2-2
v_gene: TRBV12-3/TRBV12-4
CDR3aa: ASSLVAGGFTGELF

j_gene: TRBJ2-5
v_gene: TRBV10-2
CDR3aa: ASSDRLAGVRETQY

j_gene: TRBJ1-6
v_gene: TRBV12-5
CDR3aa: ASGPLGGDSPLH

j_gene: TRBJ1-1
v_gene: TRBV29-1
CDR3aa: SVAPGRPEAF

j_gene: TRBJ2-1
v_gene: TRBV7-9
CDR3aa: ASSLPVYNEQF

j_gene: TRBJ2-7
v_gene: TRBV12-3/TRBV12-4
CDR3aa: ASSLPGQGIYEQY

j_gene: TRBJ2-1
v_gene: TRBV7-6
CDR3aa: ASSLGGIEQF

j_gene: TRBJ2-2
v_gene: TRBV11-2
CDR3aa: AGDAYGELF

j_gene: TRBJ2-7
v_gene: TRBV28
CDR3aa: ASSPRFQGWESEQY

j_gene: TRBJ2-1
v_gene: TRBV20-1
CDR3aa: SARDPTVSSYNEQF

j_gene: TRBJ2-1
v_gene: TRBV7-2
CDR3aa: ASRPGTSYYEQF

j_gene: TRBJ2-1
v_gene: TRBV7-9
CDR3aa: ASSLEDSPRQF

j_gene: TRBJ2-3
v_gene: TRBV7-6
CDR3aa: ASSLLPWGQGADTQY

j_gene: TRBJ1-2
v_gene: TRBV7-4
CDR3aa: ASSLVLSGNYGYT